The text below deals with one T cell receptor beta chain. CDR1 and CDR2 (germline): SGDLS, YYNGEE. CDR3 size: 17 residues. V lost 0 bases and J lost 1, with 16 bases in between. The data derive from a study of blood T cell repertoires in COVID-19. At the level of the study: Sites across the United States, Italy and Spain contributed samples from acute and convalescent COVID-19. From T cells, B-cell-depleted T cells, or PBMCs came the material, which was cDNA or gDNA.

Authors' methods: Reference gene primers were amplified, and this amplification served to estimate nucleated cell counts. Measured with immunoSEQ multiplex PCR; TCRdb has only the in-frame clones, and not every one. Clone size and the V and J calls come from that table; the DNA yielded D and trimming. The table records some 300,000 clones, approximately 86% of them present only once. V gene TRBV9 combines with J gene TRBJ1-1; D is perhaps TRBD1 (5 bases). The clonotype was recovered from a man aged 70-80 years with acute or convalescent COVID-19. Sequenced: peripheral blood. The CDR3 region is CASSVVQGPFSNTEAFF. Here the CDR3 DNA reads TGTGCCAGCAGCGTAGTGCAGGGTCCCTTTTCGAACACTGAAGCTTTCTTT.